A single sample is the source of the 13 T cell receptor beta chains below, sequenced in a study of CD8 T cells in ankylosing spondylitis. Whole-study findings and limits: Seemingly distinctive of ankylosing spondylitis blood was a TCR beta motif formed by eight highly homologous variants.

No cognate antigen is known for these TCRs. MiXCR, run by TCRdb on the 5' RACE reads, gives a single entry per CDR3 protein. The table has approximately 540,000 distinct CDR3 sequences, roughly 13% seen once. Material for sequencing was blood, either unsorted or a sorted T cell fraction (not recorded which). The receptors derive from a male donor with ankylosing spondylitis.

This clonotype showed up many times. The V call is TRBV11-2, the J call TRBJ1-4, with no clear D. The germline V and J ends were trimmed by 0 bases and 8 bases, with 19 bases remaining between them. Per germline, CDR1 SGHAT and CDR2 FQNNGV. The CDR3 extends over 17 amino acids. The CDR3 sequence is CASSLESGRYTNEKLFF. CDR3 sequence (DNA): TGTGCCAGCAGCTTAGAGTCGGGCAGGTATACAAACGAAAAACTGTTTTTT.

This clonotype was seen ten or more times. The CDR3 protein is CASSQSTGDYGYTF. In nucleotides, the CDR3 is TGCGCCAGCAGCCAAAGCACAGGGGACTATGGCTACACCTTC. J is TRBJ1-2 and V is TRBV5-1; TRBD1 aligns across 7 bases. The CDR3 spans 14 residues. Germline V gene lookup returns CDR1 SGHRS and CDR2 YFSETQ. The V gene end was trimmed by 4 bases and the J gene end by 3 bases; junction bases not matched to a gene: 6. The complete variable domain, with remaining parts taken from reference TRBV5-1 and TRBJ1-2, reads KAGVTQTPRYLIKTRGQQVTLSCSPISGHRSVSWYQQTPGQGLQFLFEYFSETQRNKGNFPGRFSGRQFSNSRSEMNVSTLELGDSALYLCASSQSTGDYGYTFGSGTRLTVV.

The chain combines TRBV10-1 with TRBJ2-1; D gene unclear. The CDR3 contains 14 residues. CDR1 WNHNN and CDR2 SYGVQD come from the germline V gene (reference sequence). Trimming shortened V by 3 bases and J by 1 base, and 7 bases separated the two germline ends. CDR3 nucleotide sequence: TGCGCCAGCAGTGAACGCACTTCCTACAATGAGCAGTTCTTC. It codes for CASSERTSYNEQFF.

This clonotype came up once. The rearrangement links TRBV11-2 to TRBJ2-3; D is unresolved. Per the germline V gene, CDR1 is SGHAT and CDR2 is FQNNGV. Trimming took 5 bases from V and 1 from J, leaving 7 bases between them. The CDR3 is made up of 13 amino acids. The chain's CDR3 is CASSPCGTDTQYF. In nucleotides, the CDR3 is TGTGCCAGCAGCCCGTGCGGCACAGATACGCAGTATTTT.

This clonotype was recorded at least ten times. The V and J genes are TRBV28 and TRBJ2-3; no reliable D call. V was trimmed by 5 bases and J by 2 bases, leaving 8 bases between them. CDR1 MDHEN and CDR2 SYDVKM come from the germline V gene. The CDR3 extends over 13 amino acids. This chain's CDR3 is CASSPRATDTQYF. Here the CDR3 DNA reads TGTGCCAGCAGTCCCCGGGCCACAGATACGCAGTATTTT.

The J gene is TRBJ2-3, the V gene TRBV7-2; 11 positions match TRBD2. Germline lookup yields CDR1 SGHTA and CDR2 FQGNSA. This CDR3 region has 16 residues. J gave up 3 bases and V 5 bases, and 7 bases lay outside the gene matches. CDR3 sequence: CASSITSGSLTDTQYF. The CDR3 DNA reads as TGTGCCAGCAGCATAACTAGCGGGAGCTTGACAGATACGCAGTATTTT.

This clonotype was counted only a few times. The chain is built from TRBV5-5 and TRBJ1-1; 10 bases agree with TRBD1. This CDR3 is built from 15 residues. Germline assignment: CDR1 SGHKS and CDR2 YYEKEE (reference sequence). The J segment lost 4 bases and the V segment lost 4 bases, leaving 7 bases of the junction unmatched. CDR3 nucleotides: TGTGCCAGCAGCGAAGGGACAGGGGAGGGCACTGAAGCTTTCTTT. Translating gives CASSEGTGEGTEAFF.

This rearrangement joins TRBV29-1 to TRBJ1-1; D is unclear. Germline lookup yields CDR1 SQVTM and CDR2 ANQGSEA. The CDR3 extends over 12 amino acids. The V gene lost 4 bases and the J gene lost 0 bases, with 6 bases spanning the gap. The CDR3 spells CSVGGVNTEAFF. CDR3 coding DNA: TGCAGCGTTGGCGGGGTGAACACTGAAGCTTTCTTT. Filled out from reference TRBV29-1 and TRBJ1-1, the complete variable domain reads SAVISQKPSRDICQRGTSLTIQCQVDSQVTMMFWYRQQPGQSLTLIATANQGSEATYESGFVIDKFPISRPNLTFSTLTVSNMSPEDSSIYLCSVGGVNTEAFFGQGTRLTVV.

The chain links TRBV20-1 to TRBJ2-7, with 12 bases fitting TRBD2. The CDR3 is 15 residues long. Germline CDR1 reads DFQATT; CDR2 reads SNEGSKA (reference sequence). V gave up 0 bases and J gave up 3 bases; unmatched junction bases: 3. For the CDR3, the DNA is TGCAGTGCTAGAGATGCTAGCGGGAGGGGCTACGAGCAGTACTTC. Translated: CSARDASGRGYEQYF.

This chain links TRBV10-3 with TRBJ1-5; the match to TRBD1 covers 8 bases. Germline V lookup: CDR1 ENHRY, CDR2 SYGVKD. This CDR3 is built from 15 residues. V shed 2 bases and J 6 bases; nucleotides not matched to a gene: 6. CDR3 in DNA: TGTGCCATCAGTGAGAAGGGACAGGAAACTCAGCCCCAGCATTTT. Its translation is CAISEKGQETQPQHF.

DNA of the CDR3: TGTGCCAGTAATGGGGAGAAGAAGACTGAAGCTTTCTTT. Protein product: CASNGEKKTEAFF. The chain combines TRBV19 with TRBJ1-1; D call uncertain. Germline values: CDR1 LNHDA, CDR2 SQIVND (reference sequence). Trimming stripped 7 bases from V and 5 bases from J, with 14 bases between. This CDR3 is built from 13 residues.

This clonotype was counted at least ten times. The chain is built from TRBV12-3 or TRBV12-4 and TRBJ1-5; the match to TRBD1 covers 7 bases. The V and J ends lost 5 bases and 9 bases, in that order; junction bases with no gene match: 10. There are 14 residues in the CDR3. DNA for the CDR3: TGTGCCAGCAGTCCCCAGGACAGGTTCTCGCCCCAGCATTTT. Translated: CASSPQDRFSPQHF.

This clonotype was seen a handful of times. The J gene is TRBJ2-1, the V gene TRBV5-6, with 7 bases matching TRBD1. Germline values: CDR1 SGHDT, CDR2 YYEEEE. This CDR3 contains 17 residues. V lost 4 bases to trimming and J lost 5 bases; unmatched junction nucleotides: 15. CDR3 bases: TGTGCCAGCAGCGACTACTTGACAGGGAATAGCGACAATGAGCAGTTCTTC. Translation: CASSDYLTGNSDNEQFF.